The rows below give T cell receptor beta chains drawn from one sample of a study of identical twins. MiXCR, applied by TCRdb to the 5' RACE reads, yields one record per CDR3 protein. The sample includes approximately 630,000 distinct CDR3 sequences, 7.1% of them seen just once. These records were also assigned to another study, of yellow fever vaccine responses in identical twins.

The sequenced sample was PBMCs. Receptors originate from a woman under 30 in good health. The CDR3 runs from the conserved cysteine through the conserved F or W. A D gene is named only where the DNA matches it firmly. Size tells how often a clone was seen (once, few, many) or the class of an expanded clone, and some rows leave it out.

d_gene	v_gene	abundance	j_gene	len	CDR3aa	CDR3nt
-	TRBV12-3/TRBV12-4	many	TRBJ2-1	15	CASSLRATPYNEQFF	TGTGCCAGCAGTTTACGGGCCACACCATACAATGAGCAGTTCTTC
-	TRBV3-1	few	TRBJ2-2	16	CASSQSPSLGPGELFF	TGTGCCAGCAGCCAAAGCCCCTCCCTGGGGCCCGGGGAGCTGTTTTTT
-	TRBV11-2	few	TRBJ2-5	12	CASSFTQETQYF	TGTGCCAGCAGCTTCACCCAAGAGACCCAGTACTTC
TRBD2	TRBV25-1	many	TRBJ2-7	18	CASSEPGTSGRSSYEQYF	TGTGCCAGCAGTGAACCCGGGACTAGCGGGCGCAGCTCCTACGAGCAGTACTTC
TRBD1	TRBV7-8	many	TRBJ2-5	16	CASSPQIGYRGETQYF	TGTGCCAGCAGCCCCCAAATCGGGTACAGGGGGGAGACCCAGTACTTC
TRBD1	TRBV2	-	TRBJ2-7	15	CASSEYLDRRWRQYF	TGTGCCAGCAGTGAGTATTTGGACAGGCGTTGGCGGCAGTACTTC
TRBD1	TRBV3-1	many	TRBJ2-2	15	CASSRGQENTGELFF	TGTGCCAGCAGCCGAGGACAGGAGAACACCGGGGAGCTGTTTTTT
TRBD1	TRBV27	many	TRBJ1-2	16	CASSSIRTGPNYGYTF	TGTGCCAGCAGTTCCATCCGGACAGGGCCTAACTATGGCTACACCTTC
TRBD2	TRBV20-1	few	TRBJ2-3	15	CSAPTGTSLLDTQYF	TGCAGTGCTCCAACCGGGACTAGCCTTTTGGATACGCAGTATTTT
TRBD2	TRBV28	many	TRBJ2-7	15	CASSLGREISYEQYF	TGTGCCAGCAGTTTAGGGCGGGAGATTTCGTACGAGCAGTACTTC
TRBD2	TRBV7-2	few	TRBJ2-1	18	CASSPVGFSSGVYNEQFF	TGTGCCAGCAGTCCCGTTGGGTTTTCTAGCGGAGTCTACAATGAGCAGTTCTTC
TRBD2	TRBV4-1	-	TRBJ2-1	17	CASSQDPTGTSPDEQFF	TGCGCCAGCAGCCAAGACCCAACCGGGACTAGTCCAGATGAGCAGTTCTTC
TRBD2	TRBV12-3/TRBV12-4	-	TRBJ2-1	16	CALQRAGGRRTNEQFF	TGTGCCTTACAGAGGGCGGGGGGCCGAAGAACCAATGAGCAGTTCTTC
-	TRBV25-1	few	TRBJ1-4	13	CASSEIGVGKLFF	TGTGCCAGCAGTGAAATTGGGGTTGGAAAACTGTTTTTT
-	TRBV5-1	few	TRBJ1-1	17	CASSLPSSGIVVTEAFF	TGCGCCAGCAGCCTCCCCTCTTCAGGGATCGTGGTTACTGAAGCTTTCTTT
-	TRBV20-1	few	TRBJ1-2	13	CSARMGFSYGYTF	TGCAGTGCTAGAATGGGGTTTTCGTATGGCTACACCTTC
-	TRBV29-1	-	TRBJ2-5	13	CSVGEGLGETQYF	TGCAGCGTTGGAGAGGGGCTGGGGGAGACCCAGTACTTC
TRBD1	TRBV20-1	few	TRBJ2-5	14	CSAPGQGLGETQYF	TGCAGTGCGCCGGGACAGGGATTGGGAGAGACCCAGTACTTC
-	TRBV29-1	few	TRBJ2-5	14	CSVPANVGVETQYF	TGCAGCGTTCCGGCCAACGTTGGTGTGGAGACCCAGTACTTC
-	TRBV29-1	many	TRBJ2-1	12	CSVEWGPGEQFF	TGCAGCGTTGAGTGGGGTCCGGGTGAGCAGTTCTTC
-	TRBV12-3/TRBV12-4	many	TRBJ2-4	11	CASSSGDIQYF	TGTGCCAGCAGTTCCGGGGACATTCAGTACTTC
-	TRBV9	-	TRBJ1-1	17	CASSVEETAGMNTEAFF	TGTGCCAGCAGCGTAGAAGAAACGGCGGGTATGAACACTGAAGCTTTCTTT
-	TRBV5-1	-	TRBJ2-1	15	CASSLDGDFANEQFF	TGCGCCAGCAGCCTGGATGGGGATTTCGCCAATGAGCAGTTCTTC
-	TRBV5-1	few	TRBJ2-2	15	CASSTNGGSTGELFF	TGCGCCAGCAGCACCAACGGAGGATCGACCGGGGAGCTGTTTTTT
-	TRBV7-2	few	TRBJ1-5	14	CASSLVPGVQPQHF	TGTGCCAGCAGCTTAGTCCCGGGGGTCCAGCCCCAGCATTTT
TRBD1	TRBV12-3/TRBV12-4	many	TRBJ2-3	14	CASCRDREGDTQYF	TGTGCCAGCTGCCGGGACAGGGAGGGCGATACGCAGTATTTT
TRBD1	TRBV7-9	few	TRBJ2-5	14	CASSHPGQGETQYF	TGTGCCAGCAGCCACCCGGGACAGGGGGAGACCCAGTACTTC
TRBD2	TRBV20-1	many	TRBJ2-1	16	CSARDREREGYNEQFF	TGCAGTGCTAGAGATCGGGAGCGGGAAGGGTACAATGAGCAGTTCTTC
TRBD1	TRBV15	many	TRBJ2-3	15	CATSGGTGEADTQYF	TGTGCCACCAGCGGGGGGACAGGGGAAGCAGATACGCAGTATTTT
TRBD2	TRBV9	many	TRBJ2-3	19	CASSVASLAGGPYPDTQYF	TGTGCCAGCAGCGTAGCTTCGCTAGCGGGAGGCCCATACCCAGATACGCAGTATTTT
-	TRBV5-1	many	TRBJ1-3	14	CASSLASTGNTIYF	TGCGCCAGCAGCTTGGCATCCACTGGAAACACCATATATTTT
TRBD2	TRBV2	-	TRBJ2-3	18	CASRPGLAGLVSTDTQYF	TGTGCCAGCAGACCCGGACTAGCGGGCCTAGTCTCCACAGATACGCAGTATTTT
-	TRBV20-1	-	TRBJ1-2	13	CSARALGGYGYTF	TGCAGTGCTAGGGCTCTGGGGGGCTATGGCTACACCTTC
-	TRBV28	many	TRBJ2-1	16	CASSLFETSSYNEQFF	TGTGCCAGCAGTTTATTCGAGACGAGCTCCTACAATGAGCAGTTCTTC
TRBD1	TRBV28	few	TRBJ1-5	13	CASTGQINQPQHF	TGTGCCAGCACGGGACAGATAAATCAGCCCCAGCATTTT
TRBD1	TRBV10-3	-	TRBJ2-2	15	CAIRTGTENTGELFF	TGTGCCATCAGGACCGGGACAGAGAACACCGGGGAGCTGTTTTTT
-	TRBV29-1	few	TRBJ1-1	10	CSVLKDEAFF	TGCAGCGTTCTTAAGGACGAAGCTTTCTTT
-	TRBV20-1	-	TRBJ1-6	12	CSARVEDSPLHF	TGCAGTGCTAGAGTTGAGGATTCACCCCTCCACTTT
-	TRBV5-1	many	TRBJ1-4	14	CASSTGQQKEKLFF	TGCGCCAGCAGTACAGGACAGCAAAAAGAAAAACTGTTTTTT
-	TRBV18	-	TRBJ2-5	14	CASSSPGGRETQYF	TGTGCCAGCTCATCCCCGGGGGGCCGAGAGACCCAGTACTTC
TRBD2	TRBV3-1	few	TRBJ2-1	17	CASSPLRLAGGSNEQFF	TGTGCCAGCAGCCCGCTTCGACTAGCGGGGGGCTCGAATGAGCAGTTCTTC
-	TRBV2	-	TRBJ2-3	16	CASSETRGRVTDTQYF	TGTGCCAGCAGTGAGACTAGGGGGCGAGTCACAGATACGCAGTATTTT
-	TRBV7-2	few	TRBJ2-1	15	CASSTYGGPYNEQFF	TGTGCCAGCAGCACCTACGGGGGCCCCTACAATGAGCAGTTCTTC
-	TRBV2	-	TRBJ1-2	13	CASSFDINYGYTF	TGTGCCAGCAGCTTCGACATAAACTATGGCTACACCTTC